This TCR beta chain was sequenced during a study of blood T cell repertoires in COVID-19 (dated by TCRdb to 2018 to 2021). Context from the whole study: The collaborator samples originated in the United States, Italy and Spain and spanned the acute and convalescent phases of COVID-19. The material from the prospective study consisted of cDNA or gDNA derived from T cells, B-cell-depleted T cells, or PBMCs. The dataset comprised deeply sampled blood TCRbeta repertoires from subjects exposed to, actively infected with, or recovered from COVID-19. A freely available public database, intended as a resource for researchers studying the immune response to SARS-CoV-2, is where the repertoires were released. Samples came from the ongoing ImmuneRACE study (first 160 participants) plus 1,254 subjects from 6 global collaborators. A de-identified subject ID, COVID-19 status, age in years and sex were almost always included in the sample metadata. Where available, HLA class I and class II types were taken from metadata supplied by the sample provider and were not determined by assay-based typing. Study-wide findings and limitations: How much clinical and demographic metadata was included differed by source and by participant, and the metadata was provided uncurated.

TCRbeta CDR3 regions were amplified from genomic DNA by means of the immunoSEQ Assay, a bias-controlled multiplex PCR. For the original study's pipeline: Within the assay, amplification of reference gene primers was used to estimate how many nucleated cells each sample contained. To quantify the absolute abundance of each unique TCRbeta CDR3 rearrangement, sequence reads were collapsed and filtered. For each sample, productive Simpson clonality was calculated as the square root of Simpson's diversity index across productive rearrangements. The table comes from immuneACCESS by way of TCRdb, which keeps in-frame sequences with V and J called. Part of the clones is missing from these tables; in studies checked, under half for an unresolved V gene and the rest for unknown reasons. The DNA gave D and trimming, while V, J and clone size come from that table. Recorded for this sample are about 60,000 clones; around 90% of them occurred a single time. About 3.4% of the sample comes from the top ten.

The germline V gene gives CDR1 as SGDLS and CDR2 as YYNGEE. Trimming leaves V shorter by 0 bases and J shorter by 2 bases, with the junction holding 10 bases beyond the gene matches. Counted from cysteine to phenylalanine, this CDR3 has 20 amino acids. The read is trimmed to its CDR3 DNA, 60 bases read in frame from base 1. As for this clone: Its target antigen remains unknown. Base qualities were left out, and no much larger clone turns up one base away.

Collaborating institutions collected whole blood in K2EDTA tubes following their own protocols. For TCRbeta analysis, collaborators shipped samples as frozen whole blood, isolated PBMCs, or DNA extracted from either of those sample types. The chain is encoded by TRBV9 joined to TRBJ2-2, with 13 bases matching TRBD2. The sequence came from a man in his fifties with active COVID-19. The sequencing sample was made of peripheral blood. The CDR3 in this case is CASSVGSGLAGRVNTGELFF. In nucleotide form, the sequence is TGTGCCAGCAGCGTAGGGTCGGGACTAGCGGGGAGAGTTAACACCGGGGAGCTGTTTTTT.